The next 32 T cell receptor beta chains were all read from a single sample in a study of CD8 T cells in Susac syndrome. The RNA, 0.5 to 1 ug, was put through reverse transcription using random hexamers. TCRdb reprocessed the immunoSEQ multiplex PCR reads with MiXCR, giving one entry per CDR3 protein. This sample yields about 120,000 distinct CDR3 sequences, of which about 94% are seen a single time; 0.095% to 0.15% belongs to the top ten. The material sequenced was CD4+ T cells from PBMCs. These receptors originate from a human donor with multiple sclerosis.

The V call is TRBV7-2, the J call TRBJ2-7, with a possible D match to TRBD1 (7 bases). The CDR3 is 14 amino acids. Trimming left V 4 bases short and J 4 bases short, with 14 bases between. In germline, CDR1 is SGHTA, CDR2 FQGNSA. This CDR3 reads CASSSRQGGYEQYF. The DNA of the CDR3 is TGTGCCAGCAGCTCCAGACAGGGAGGTTACGAGCAGTACTTC.

The V gene is TRBV4-3, the J gene TRBJ2-3; the D call may be TRBD1 or TRBD2 (5 bases each). There are 15 residues in the CDR3. The germline V gene has CDR1 LGHNA and CDR2 YSLEER. V lost 1 base and J 10 bases, leaving 18 bases between the germline ends. CDR3 DNA: TGCGCCAGCAGCCAAGTCCCCGGGGCATTGGGTCCGCAGTATTTT. This gives the protein CASSQVPGALGPQYF.

The rearrangement joins TRBV12-3 or TRBV12-4 to TRBJ1-1; no clear D gene. CDR3 length: 13 amino acids. V was trimmed by 2 bases and J by 3 bases, leaving 7 bases between them. The CDR3 bases are TGTGCCAGCAGTTTACCGCCGGACACTGAAGCTTTCTTT. It encodes CASSLPPDTEAFF.

This sequence joins TRBV27 and TRBJ2-1, with D possibly being TRBD2 (5 bases). The CDR3 has 17 amino acids. Trimming pared 4 bases from V and 0 bases from J, leaving 16 bases between. Germline values: CDR1 MNHEY, CDR2 SMNVEV (reference sequence). The chain's CDR3 is CASSSPRLAISYNEQFF. As DNA, the CDR3 is TGTGCCAGCAGTTCGCCCCGATTAGCGATCTCCTACAATGAGCAGTTCTTC.

This sequence joins TRBV6-5 and TRBJ2-1; maybe TRBD2 (5 bases). Germline V gene data show CDR1 as MNHEY and CDR2 as SVGAGI. Trimming left V 4 bases short and J 9 bases short, with 13 bases between. There are 13 residues in the CDR3. CDR3: CASSSTKGVEQFF. The DNA of the CDR3 is TGTGCCAGCAGTTCGACTAAGGGAGTTGAGCAGTTCTTC.

The genes are TRBV5-1 and TRBJ2-1, with D tentatively TRBD2 (6 bases). The CDR3 sequence is 13 residues long. In germline, CDR1 is SGHRS, CDR2 YFSETQ. Trimming stripped 6 bases from V and 6 bases from J, with 13 bases between. The CDR3 nucleotides read TGCGCCAGCAACCCAGGAGGGGCCAATGAGCAGTTCTTC. This gives the protein CASNPGGANEQFF. Supplemented by reference TRBV5-1 and TRBJ2-1, the full variable domain reads KAGVTQTPRYLIKTRGQQVTLSCSPISGHRSVSWYQQTPGQGLQFLFEYFSETQRNKGNFPGRFSGRQFSNSRSEMNVSTLELGDSALYLCASNPGGANEQFFGPGTRLTVL.

This chain uses TRBV9 with TRBJ2-3; D gene uncertain. The V end was cut by 0 bases, the J end by 2 bases, with 13 bases between. Germline loops: CDR1 SGDLS, CDR2 YYNGEE. CDR3 size: 16 residues. CDR3 sequence reads: CASSVGPLIFTDTQYF. Here the CDR3 DNA reads TGTGCCAGCAGCGTAGGTCCACTCATCTTCACAGATACGCAGTATTTT. Full variable domain (rest looked up from reference TRBV9 and TRBJ2-3): DSGVTQTPKHLITATGQRVTLRCSPRSGDLSVYWYQQSLDQGLQFLIQYYNGEERAKGNILERFSAQQFPDLHSELNLSSLELGDSALYFCASSVGPLIFTDTQYFGPGTRLTVL.

V usage is TRBV5-1 and J usage is TRBJ2-7, with unresolved D. This CDR3 contains 13 residues. The germline gives CDR1 SGHRS, CDR2 YFSETQ. Deletions cut 4 bases from V and 5 bases from J, with 13 bases between. The CDR3 reads CASSGRGEHEQYF. CDR3 DNA: TGCGCCAGCAGCGGGCGTGGGGAACACGAGCAGTACTTC.

The chain employs TRBV2 and TRBJ1-2, with a weak D call TRBD1 (5 bases). V lost 8 bases, J lost 2 bases, and 6 bases lay in between. The germline V gene has CDR1 SNHLY and CDR2 FYNNEI. The CDR3 length is 11 residues. The CDR3 DNA reads TGTGCCAGCGGGGCGAACTATGGCTACACCTTC. It specifies CASGANYGYTF.

The gene calls are TRBV7-9 and TRBJ2-1; D gene unclear. The CDR3 has 14 amino acids. Germline CDR1 and CDR2: SEHNR and FQNEAQ (reference sequence). V gave up 1 base and J gave up 6 bases, with 10 bases separating them. CDR3 sequence: CASSLELASNEQFF. The CDR3 DNA is TGTGCCAGCAGCTTAGAATTGGCCAGCAATGAGCAGTTCTTC.

The rearrangement joins TRBV29-1 to TRBJ1-2, with TRBD1 as a possible D gene (5 bases). Germline V lookup: CDR1 SQVTM, CDR2 ANQGSEA. V gave up 0 bases and J gave up 2 bases, with 10 bases separating them. The CDR3 runs 14 residues. The CDR3 loop is CSVEDPTANYGYTF. In DNA form, the CDR3 reads TGCAGCGTTGAAGACCCGACAGCAAACTATGGCTACACCTTC. The full variable domain, completed using reference TRBV29-1 and TRBJ1-2, is SAVISQKPSRDICQRGTSLTIQCQVDSQVTMMFWYRQQPGQSLTLIATANQGSEATYESGFVIDKFPISRPNLTFSTLTVSNMSPEDSSIYLCSVEDPTANYGYTFGSGTRLTVV.

The J gene is TRBJ1-5, the V gene TRBV19; the D gene is possibly TRBD1 (6 bases). Germline CDR1 is LNHDA and CDR2 is SQIVND (reference sequence). The CDR3 contains 15 residues. V gave up 7 bases and J gave up 2 bases, with 15 bases separating them. The CDR3: CASMVEGGRNQPQHF. In DNA, the CDR3 is TGTGCCAGTATGGTCGAGGGGGGACGCAATCAGCCCCAGCATTTT.

The chain couples TRBV12-3 or TRBV12-4 to TRBJ2-1, with a weak D call TRBD1 (5 bases). The CDR3 is made up of 16 amino acids. Trimming cost V 6 bases and J 1 base, with 16 bases left between them. The CDR3 DNA reads as TGTGCCAGCAGCCCTAGTCAGGGAATTTCCTACAATGAGCAGTTCTTC. It translates to CASSPSQGISYNEQFF.

V and J are TRBV7-2 and TRBJ1-4, with D unresolved. The germline V and J ends were trimmed by 5 bases and 6 bases, with 10 bases remaining between them. The germline gives CDR1 SGHTA, CDR2 FQGNSA. The CDR3 has 13 residues. The CDR3 DNA reads as TGTGCCAGCAGCGCGCTTTCGGATGAAAAACTGTTTTTT. Residues: CASSALSDEKLFF.

This chain links TRBV18 with TRBJ2-5; 8 nucleotides agree with TRBD2. Germline CDR1 and CDR2: KGHSH and LQKENI. This CDR3 is 14 amino acids long. V was clipped by 4 bases and J by 7 bases; unmatched bases: 8. Written as DNA, the CDR3 is TGTGCCAGCTCACTCGATAGCGGGATAAGGACCCAGTACTTC. This gives the protein CASSLDSGIRTQYF.

Points on this clonotype: The junction differs from germline at one of its ends, possibly a read error. This chain joins TRBV3-1 and TRBJ1-4; D remains ambiguous. The CDR3 is 16 residues long. From germline, CDR1 is LGHDT and CDR2 YNNKEL (reference sequence). The DNA for the CDR3 is TGTGCCAGCAGCCTCCTAGGAGCGCGAGACGTTGAACAACTGTTTTTT. Its protein product is CASSLLGARDVEQLFF.

V and J are TRBV30 and TRBJ1-5, with unresolved D. The CDR3 length is 13 residues. V was clipped by 2 bases and J by 6 bases, with 11 bases between them. CDR1 is GTSNPN and CDR2 is SVGIG in the germline V gene (reference sequence). CDR3 bases: TGTGCCTGGAGTCCCCTTCCGAGTCAGCCCCAGCATTTT. As protein: CAWSPLPSQPQHF. Full variable domain (rest looked up from reference TRBV30 and TRBJ1-5): SQTIHQWPATLVQPVGSPLSLECTVEGTSNPNLYWYRQAAGRGLQLLFYSVGIGQISSEVPQNLSASRPQDRQFILSSKKLLLSDSGFYLCAWSPLPSQPQHFGDGTRLSIL.

The rearrangement links TRBV6-2 or TRBV6-3 to TRBJ1-3, with 7 nucleotides matching TRBD1. V shed 7 bases, J shed 0 bases, and the junction held 6 bases outside the gene matches. CDR1 and CDR2 (germline): MNHEY, SVGEGT. This CDR3 has 15 amino acids. The CDR3 is CASTRGQRSGNTIYF. CDR3 nucleotide sequence: TGTGCCAGCACCAGGGGACAGCGCTCTGGAAACACCATATATTTT.

The V call is TRBV30, the J call TRBJ2-1, with 11 bases fitting TRBD2. This CDR3 comprises 15 residues. The V and J ends lost 1 base and 4 bases, in that order; junction bases with no gene match: 3. Germline assignment: CDR1 GTSNPN and CDR2 SVGIG (reference sequence). CDR3 residues: CAWSALAGGYNEQFF. CDR3 nucleotide sequence: TGTGCCTGGAGTGCTCTAGCGGGGGGTTACAATGAGCAGTTCTTC. The complete variable domain, with remaining parts taken from reference TRBV30 and TRBJ2-1, reads SQTIHQWPATLVQPVGSPLSLECTVEGTSNPNLYWYRQAAGRGLQLLFYSVGIGQISSEVPQNLSASRPQDRQFILSSKKLLLSDSGFYLCAWSALAGGYNEQFFGPGTRLTVL.

The chain links TRBV6-2 or TRBV6-3 to TRBJ2-5; possibly TRBD2 for D (5 bases). Germline V gene lookup returns CDR1 MNHEY and CDR2 SVGEGT. With 5 bases removed from V and 5 bases from J, the gap between germline ends came to 12 bases. The CDR3 runs 13 residues. The CDR3 nucleotides are TGTGCCAGCAGTAGGACTCAGCGGGAGACCCAGTACTTC. Translating gives CASSRTQRETQYF.

Here the CDR3 reads CASSPGVGGATGELFF. CDR3 DNA: TGTGCCAGCAGCCCAGGGGTGGGTGGTGCCACCGGGGAGCTGTTTTTT. The genes are TRBV12-3 or TRBV12-4 and TRBJ2-2; D might be TRBD1 (6 bases). This CDR3 spans 16 amino acids. Trimming removed 6 bases at V and 4 bases at J, with 18 bases between.

The chain combines TRBV20-1 with TRBJ2-5; TRBD1 aligns across 7 bases. This CDR3 has 14 amino acids. V trimming: 6 bases; J trimming: 1 base; junction bases outside the gene matches: 8. The germline V gene encodes CDR1 DFQATT and CDR2 SNEGSKA (reference sequence). The CDR3 spells CSAPPGGFQETQYF. The CDR3 coding sequence is TGCAGTGCCCCGCCAGGGGGTTTCCAAGAGACCCAGTACTTC.

V is TRBV6-5 and J is TRBJ2-1; 7 bases are shared with TRBD1. With V trimmed by 6 bases and J by 5 bases, 10 bases remained unmatched. Germline V lookup: CDR1 MNHEY, CDR2 SVGAGI. This CDR3 is 15 amino acids long. For the CDR3, the DNA is TGTGCCAGCAGCCGAGACAGGGTTAGCGACAATGAGCAGTTCTTC. Translating it yields CASSRDRVSDNEQFF.

In the case of this clonotype: One end of the junction varies from germline; a read error may be responsible. The CDR3 loop is CAWSPQDSFNEQFF. The CDR3 DNA is TGTGCCTGGAGTCCCCAAGACTCCTTCAATGAGCAGTTCTTC. This chain connects TRBV30 to TRBJ2-1; D not resolved. The CDR3 length is 14 residues. Germline-derived CDR1 and CDR2 are GTSNPN and SVGIG (reference sequence).

The chain uses TRBV29-1 and TRBJ2-5; maybe TRBD2 (6 bases). The ends were cut back, 6 bases at V and 3 bases at J, with 11 bases in the middle. This CDR3 has 12 residues. Per the germline V gene, CDR1 is SQVTM and CDR2 is ANQGSEA. CDR3 bases: TGCAGCGTGGGGGGACGCGAAGAGACCCAGTACTTC. This translates into CSVGGREETQYF.

This chain joins TRBV5-6 and TRBJ1-1, with D unresolved. The V gene's germline CDR1 is SGHDT and CDR2 YYEEEE. V lost 0 bases and J 0 bases, leaving 12 bases between the germline ends. The CDR3 loop spans 16 amino acids. As DNA, the CDR3 is TGTGCCAGCAGCTTGGGGATAGGACCCATGAACACTGAAGCTTTCTTT. This sequence encodes CASSLGIGPMNTEAFF.

CDR3 sequence reads: CASSPPGLALRNEQFF. CDR3 DNA sequence: TGTGCCAGCTCACCACCGGGACTAGCTCTGCGGAATGAGCAGTTCTTC. The chain combines TRBV18 with TRBJ2-1; 9 bases are a match to TRBD2. The CDR3 extends over 16 amino acids. The trim removed 0 bases at V and 7 bases at J, leaving 7 bases unmatched. CDR1 and CDR2 (germline): KGHSH, LQKENI.

This sequence joins TRBV27 and TRBJ2-2; D is ambiguous. Germline CDR1 and CDR2: MNHEY and SMNVEV (reference sequence). V was clipped by 2 bases and J by 1 base, with 11 bases between them. This CDR3 comprises 16 residues. In DNA form, the CDR3 reads TGTGCCAGCAGTTTACTGGACGCCCTGAACACCGGGGAGCTGTTTTTT. Translating it yields CASSLLDALNTGELFF.

The chain carries TRBV6-6 and TRBJ1-1, with unresolved D. This CDR3 comprises 11 residues. The germline V gene has CDR1 MNHNY and CDR2 SVGAGI (reference sequence). The V end was cut by 7 bases, the J end by 5 bases, with 8 bases between. CDR3 DNA: TGTGCCAGCATTCTCCGGACTGAAGCTTTCTTT. Amino acid sequence: CASILRTEAFF.

The J gene is TRBJ2-5, the V gene TRBV24-1; the D gene is possibly TRBD2 (6 bases). This CDR3 region has 11 residues. CDR1 KGHDR and CDR2 SFDVKD come from the germline V gene. V was shortened by 6 bases and J by 5 bases, with 6 bases between the two germline ends. CDR3 residues: CATSSGETQYF. As DNA, the CDR3 is TGTGCCACCAGTAGCGGGGAGACCCAGTACTTC.

The V gene is TRBV14, the J gene TRBJ1-3, with D uncertain. The CDR3 is 14 residues long. The germline V and J ends were trimmed by 5 bases and 0 bases, with 8 bases remaining between them. Germline assignment: CDR1 SGHDN and CDR2 FVKESK. Here the CDR3 DNA reads TGTGCCAGCAGCGTCCGGGTCTCTGGAAACACCATATATTTT. It encodes CASSVRVSGNTIYF.

The chain joins TRBV7-9 to TRBJ2-1; no clear D gene. Germline V gene lookup returns CDR1 SEHNR and CDR2 FQNEAQ (reference sequence). CDR3 size: 13 residues. Trimming stripped 4 bases from V and 8 bases from J, with 12 bases between. The CDR3 sequence is CASSSPPIDEQFF. Here the CDR3 DNA reads TGTGCCAGCAGCTCCCCCCCAATCGATGAGCAGTTCTTC.